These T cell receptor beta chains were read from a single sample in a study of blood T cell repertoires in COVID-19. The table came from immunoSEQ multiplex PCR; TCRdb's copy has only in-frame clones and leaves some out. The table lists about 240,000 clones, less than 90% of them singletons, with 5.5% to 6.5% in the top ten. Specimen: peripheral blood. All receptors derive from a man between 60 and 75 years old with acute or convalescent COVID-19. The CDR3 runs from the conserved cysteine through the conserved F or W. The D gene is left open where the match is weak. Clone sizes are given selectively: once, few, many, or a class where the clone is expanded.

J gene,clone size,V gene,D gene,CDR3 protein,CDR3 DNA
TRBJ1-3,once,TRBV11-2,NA,CASSLEGLASGNTIYF,TGTGCCAGCAGCTTAGAGGGACTTGCCTCTGGAAACACCATATATTTT
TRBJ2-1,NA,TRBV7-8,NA,CASSLDRVGNEQFF,TGTGCCAGCAGCTTAGACAGGGTGGGCAATGAGCAGTTCTTC
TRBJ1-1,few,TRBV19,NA,CASITGQMNTEAFF,TGTGCCAGTATCACCGGACAAATGAACACTGAAGCTTTCTTT
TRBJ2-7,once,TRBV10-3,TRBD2,CAISEFSGQSRPRGRQREWYEQYF,TGTGCCATCAGTGAATTCTCTGGGCAGTCCCGGCCTCGAGGCCGACAGCGGGAGTGGTACGAGCAGTACTTC
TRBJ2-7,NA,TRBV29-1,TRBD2,CSALAGGHNEQYF,TGCAGCGCACTAGCGGGAGGGCACAACGAGCAGTACTTC
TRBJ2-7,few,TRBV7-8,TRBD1,CASSIKPGRDRDYEQYF,TGTGCCAGCAGCATCAAACCGGGTAGGGACAGGGACTACGAGCAGTACTTC
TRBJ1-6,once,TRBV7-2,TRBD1,CASSSDPGQYNSPLHF,TGTGCCAGCAGCTCCGACCCGGGACAGTATAATTCACCCCTCCACTTT
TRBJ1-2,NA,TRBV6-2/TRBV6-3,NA,CASSYGGRGGYTF,TGTGCCAGCAGTTACGGTGGGAGAGGTGGCTACACCTTC
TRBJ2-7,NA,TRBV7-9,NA,CASSRDSSSYEQYF,TGTGCCAGCAGCCGAGACAGTTCTTCCTACGAGCAGTACTTC
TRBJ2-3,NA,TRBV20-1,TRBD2,CSASGRLAGITDTQYF,TGCAGTGCTAGTGGCCGACTAGCGGGGATCACAGATACGCAGTATTTT
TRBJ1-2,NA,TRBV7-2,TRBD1,CASSRTGTGPVYGYTF,TGTGCCAGCAGCCGTACCGGGACAGGCCCAGTGTATGGCTACACCTTC
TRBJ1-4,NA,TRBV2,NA,CASSERSRQGGKLFF,TGTGCCAGCAGTGAAAGAAGTCGGCAGGGAGGAAAACTGTTTTTT
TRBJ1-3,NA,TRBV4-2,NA,CASSVSDFLDENTIYF,TGTGCCAGCAGCGTTTCGGACTTTTTGGACGAAAACACCATATATTTT
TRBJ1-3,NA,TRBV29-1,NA,CSVPSGNTIYF,TGCAGCGTTCCTTCTGGAAACACCATATATTTT
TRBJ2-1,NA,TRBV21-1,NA,CASTKVGQAYNEQFF,TGTGCCAGCACCAAAGTCGGACAGGCCTACAATGAGCAGTTCTTC
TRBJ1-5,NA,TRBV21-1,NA,CASSNLRDRGDQPQHF,TGTGCCAGCAGCAACCTCCGGGACAGAGGTGATCAGCCCCAGCATTTT
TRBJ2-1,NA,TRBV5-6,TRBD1,CASSLPTGGYNEQFF,TGTGCCAGCAGCTTGCCGACAGGGGGCTACAATGAGCAGTTCTTC
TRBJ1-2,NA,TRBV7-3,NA,CASSFDGMGGYTF,TGTGCCAGCAGCTTCGACGGGATGGGAGGCTACACCTTC
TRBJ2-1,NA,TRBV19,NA,CASSPWGPGNEQFF,TGTGCCAGTAGTCCCTGGGGGCCCGGTAATGAGCAGTTCTTC
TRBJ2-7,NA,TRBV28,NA,CASSLFLSAREQYF,TGTGCCAGCAGTTTATTCCTGTCCGCGCGTGAGCAGTACTTC
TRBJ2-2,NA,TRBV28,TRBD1,CASISGTGESGELFF,TGTGCCAGCATCAGTGGGACAGGGGAGAGTGGGGAGCTGTTTTTT
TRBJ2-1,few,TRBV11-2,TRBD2,CASSLGRTSGYNEQFF,TGTGCCAGCAGCTTAGGGCGGACTAGCGGGTACAATGAGCAGTTCTTC
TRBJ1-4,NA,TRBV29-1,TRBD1,CSVEDGDRAWYF,TGCAGCGTTGAAGATGGGGACAGGGCCTGGTATTTT
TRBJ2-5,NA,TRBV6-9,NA,CASSEAQYF,TGTGCCAGCAGTGAGGCCCAGTACTTC
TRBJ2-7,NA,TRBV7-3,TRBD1,CASSWGQGAGYEQYF,TGTGCCAGCAGCTGGGGACAGGGGGCAGGATACGAGCAGTACTTC
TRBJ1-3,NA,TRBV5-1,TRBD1,CASSWTGGAGNTIYF,TGCGCCAGCAGCTGGACAGGGGGCGCTGGAAACACCATATATTTT
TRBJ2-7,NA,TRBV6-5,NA,CASSRVRGSYEQYF,TGTGCCAGCAGTCGCGTCAGGGGTTCCTACGAGCAGTACTTC
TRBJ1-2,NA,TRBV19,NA,CASKTGGYGYTF,TGTGCCAGTAAGACAGGAGGCTATGGCTACACCTTC
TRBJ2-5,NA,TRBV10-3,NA,CAILGGKGETQYF,TGTGCCATTCTAGGGGGTAAAGGAGAGACCCAGTACTTC
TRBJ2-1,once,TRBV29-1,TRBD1,CSVEGGTGTGGYEQFF,TGCAGCGTTGAAGGAGGGACCGGGACAGGGGGGTATGAGCAGTTCTTC